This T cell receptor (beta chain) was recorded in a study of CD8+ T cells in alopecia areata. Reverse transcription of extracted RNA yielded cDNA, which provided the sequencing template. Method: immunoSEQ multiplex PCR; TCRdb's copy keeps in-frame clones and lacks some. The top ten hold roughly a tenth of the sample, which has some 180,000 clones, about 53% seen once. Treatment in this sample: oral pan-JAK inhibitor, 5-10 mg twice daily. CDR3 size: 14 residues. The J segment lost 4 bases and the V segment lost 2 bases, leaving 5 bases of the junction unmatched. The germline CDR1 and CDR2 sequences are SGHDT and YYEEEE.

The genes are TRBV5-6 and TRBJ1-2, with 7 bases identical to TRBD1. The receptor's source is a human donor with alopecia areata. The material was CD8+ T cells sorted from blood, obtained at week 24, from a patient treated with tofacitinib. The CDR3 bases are TGTGCCAGCAGCTTCGGACAGGCCTCCTATGGCTACACCTTC. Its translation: CASSFGQASYGYTF.